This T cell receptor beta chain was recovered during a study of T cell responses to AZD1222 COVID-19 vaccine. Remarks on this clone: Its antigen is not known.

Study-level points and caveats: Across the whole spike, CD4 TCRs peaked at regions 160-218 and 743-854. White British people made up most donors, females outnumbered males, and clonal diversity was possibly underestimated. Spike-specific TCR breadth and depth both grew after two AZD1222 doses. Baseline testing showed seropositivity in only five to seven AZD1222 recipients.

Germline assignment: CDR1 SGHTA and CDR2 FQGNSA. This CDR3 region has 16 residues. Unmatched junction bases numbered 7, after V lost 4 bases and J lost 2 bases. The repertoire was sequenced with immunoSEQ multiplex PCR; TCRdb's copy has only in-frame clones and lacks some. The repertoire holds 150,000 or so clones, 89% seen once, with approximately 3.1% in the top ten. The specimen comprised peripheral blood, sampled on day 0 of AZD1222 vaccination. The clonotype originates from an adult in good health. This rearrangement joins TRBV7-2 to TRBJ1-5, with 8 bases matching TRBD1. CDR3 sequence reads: CASSSAPTGGNQPQHF. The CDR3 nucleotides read TGTGCCAGCAGCTCAGCTCCGACAGGGGGCAATCAGCCCCAGCATTTT. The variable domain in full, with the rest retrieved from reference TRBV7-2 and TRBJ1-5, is GAGVSQSPSNKVTEKGKDVELRCDPISGHTALYWYRQSLGQGLEFLIYFQGNSAPDKSGLPSDRFSAERTGGSVSTLTIQRTQQEDSAVYLCASSSAPTGGNQPQHFGDGTRLSIL.